The sequence of this T cell receptor beta chain was determined in a study of radiotherapy plus CTLA-4 blockade in lung cancer (dated by TCRdb to the late 2010s). With respect to the entire study: Among the enrolled patients, around 19% had an objective response, and 31% reached disease control.

In this study, focal radiation therapy paired with CTLA-4 blockade (ipilimumab) was tested in patients who had chemo-refractory metastatic non-small-cell lung cancer. Cut back by 6 bases and 2 bases, the V and J ends lie 14 bases apart. Inclusive of the bounding cysteine and phenylalanine, the CDR3 is 14 residues long. Only the CDR3 DNA stays, 42 bases, in frame from base 1. CDR1 and CDR2 were assigned from the germline V gene as MGHRA and YSYEKL. A note on this clone: Its antigen is currently not known. No base qualities exist here, and no much larger clone lies one base off it.

General study outcomes and caveats: TCR clones derived from tumors expanded in peripheral blood after treatment with radiotherapy and ipilimumab. The strongest predictors of response, as reported, were early dynamic changes in blood T cell clones along with a rise in serum interferon-beta after radiation.

The library relied on the immunoSEQ multiplex PCR assay. TCRdb stores this immuneACCESS table with in-frame sequences only. Part of the clones is absent; in the studies checked, under half of the shortfall reflects unresolved V genes, and no reason is known for the rest. The sample contains more than 95,000 clones, approximately 74% of them found a single time. 2.8% of the sample is taken by the ten largest. Sequenced here: peripheral blood, sampled from a patient treated with radiotherapy plus ipilimumab. The TCR was taken from a human donor with non-small cell lung cancer who had a partial response to radiotherapy plus ipilimumab. Some clones in this sample may be carry-over from other donors' samples. The chain employs TRBV4-1 and TRBJ2-7, and the D gene may be TRBD1, 6 bases matching. The CDR3 sequence is CASSPSDRPYEQYF. The nucleotide sequence reads TGCGCCAGCAGTCCTTCCGACAGGCCCTACGAGCAGTACTTC.